The 5 T cell receptor beta chains in this list originate from one sample, sequenced in a study of cytomegalovirus exposure and HLA in healthy donors. PCR involved 60 Vbeta and 13 Jbeta primers. The assay was immunoSEQ multiplex PCR, and TCRdb's table has in-frame clones only and misses some. The sample shows some 200,000 clones, 70% to 85% of them seen only once. Sequencing was carried out using PBMCs. The receptors were gathered from a boy younger than 10 in good health and CMV-seronegative.

This chain links TRBV7-2 with TRBJ1-1; no clear D gene. The CDR3 contains 14 residues. The germline V gene has CDR1 SGHTA and CDR2 FQGNSA. V was pared by 5 bases and J by 1 base, with 11 bases between. The CDR3 coding sequence is TGTGCCAGCAGCCCCCTAGCCAGGAACACTGAAGCTTTCTTT. Protein product: CASSPLARNTEAFF.

The chain is built from TRBV23-1 and TRBJ1-1; 10 bases match TRBD1. TRBV23-1 is an open reading frame, and its role is uncertain. The ends lost 3 bases at V and 8 bases at J; junction bases unmatched: 0. The CDR3 runs to 12 residues. The CDR3 region is CASSQDRGEAFF. DNA for the CDR3: TGCGCCAGCAGTCAGGACAGGGGGGAAGCTTTCTTT.

The V gene is TRBV7-9, the J gene TRBJ1-5; possibly TRBD1 for D (5 bases). With 1 base removed from V and 5 bases from J, the gap between germline ends came to 15 bases. The CDR3 extends over 16 amino acids. From germline, CDR1 is SEHNR and CDR2 FQNEAQ (reference sequence). CDR3 coding DNA: TGTGCCAGCAGCTTAGGAGTCTCAGGGTCTCATCAGCCCCAGCATTTT. It specifies CASSLGVSGSHQPQHF. Complete variable domain (other parts from reference TRBV7-9 and TRBJ1-5): DTGVSQNPRHKITKRGQNVTFRCDPISEHNRLYWYRQTLGQGPEFLTYFQNEAQLEKSRLLSDRFSAERPKGSFSTLEIQRTEQGDSAMYLCASSLGVSGSHQPQHFGDGTRLSIL.

This clone was seen a few times. The CDR3 here is CASSVQGTNYGYTF. DNA of the CDR3: TGTGCCAGCAGTGTACAGGGCACCAACTATGGCTACACCTTC. The rearrangement joins TRBV6-5 to TRBJ1-2, with D possibly matching TRBD1 (6 bases). The V gene lost 5 bases and the J gene lost 2 bases, with 12 bases spanning the gap. CDR1 is MNHEY and CDR2 is SVGAGI in the germline V gene. The CDR3 runs to 14 residues.

The chain couples TRBV27 to TRBJ2-7; TRBD1 matches 10 bases. Germline-derived CDR1 and CDR2 are MNHEY and SMNVEV (reference sequence). Trimming removed 5 bases from V and 5 bases from J; junction bases left unmatched: 12. CDR3 length equals 16 residues. The DNA of the CDR3 is TGTGCCAGCAGTACCAGCCACCGGGACAGGGGCGACGAGCAGTACTTC. Its protein product is CASSTSHRDRGDEQYF.